This T cell receptor (beta chain) was retrieved from a study of cytomegalovirus exposure and HLA in healthy donors. Use of 60 Vbeta and 13 Jbeta primers characterized the PCR. Repertoires were generated with immunoSEQ multiplex PCR, while TCRdb's copy carries only in-frame clones and drops some. Among roughly 120,000 clones listed, over 60% were seen once. This clone was seen once. Its antigen remains unknown. Germline-derived CDR1 and CDR2 are MRHNA and SNTAGT. The CDR3 runs 13 residues. The V end lost 3 bases, the J end lost 3 bases, and 8 bases lay between the germline ends. Points from the study as a whole: Specificity of a few CMV-associated chains for CMV antigens was verified in vitro. A later analysis showed TCR association rates differing by HLA locus, peaking at DRB1 and lowest at HLA-C. Another analysis was done later, and it associated around 17,000 TCR beta sequences with HLA alleles at 0.05 false discovery rate. Previous analysis showed most TCR beta V segments were productive about 87% or about 30% of the time.

The source of this sequence is a young man in good health and CMV-seropositive. The sequencing input was PBMCs. This chain connects TRBV6-4 to TRBJ1-1, with a tentative D call TRBD1 (5 bases). CDR3 DNA sequence: TGTGCCAGCAGTGAGGAGGGGTACACTGAAGCTTTCTTT. Residues: CASSEEGYTEAFF.